The 3 T cell receptor beta chains below all came from one sample that was sequenced in a study of beta chain features in type 1 diabetes. As every portion of the isolated RNA was reverse transcribed, the sequencing read expressed TCRB transcripts. The assay was immunoSEQ multiplex PCR, and TCRdb's table has in-frame clones only and misses some. The repertoire holds almost 350,000 clones, with 9.3% as singletons. Study-wide points: All four CD4+ subsets from Type 1 diabetes patients carried moderately but significantly shorter TCRB CDR3s.

No antigen is known for these receptors. The sample taken for sequencing was central memory CD4+ T cells from blood. All receptors derive from a man younger than 45 with type 1 diabetes.

This clone has a handful of counts. The chain couples TRBV18 to TRBJ2-1, with no clear D. The CDR3 is made up of 13 amino acids. Trimming cost V 5 bases and J 4 bases, with 9 bases left between them. From germline, CDR1 is KGHSH and CDR2 LQKENI. The CDR3 protein is CASSYIKYNEQFF. CDR3 DNA sequence: TGTGCCAGCTCATACATAAAGTACAATGAGCAGTTCTTC.

The rearrangement uses TRBV11-2 and TRBJ2-5, with 11 bases identical to TRBD2. With 5 bases clipped from V and 7 bases from J, the junction kept 12 bases outside the gene matches. CDR1 is SGHAT and CDR2 is FQNNGV in the germline V gene. CDR3 size: 16 residues. The CDR3 DNA follows: TGTGCCAGCAGCCCCACTAGCGGGGGCCCAGTTAGGACCCAGTACTTC. As protein: CASSPTSGGPVRTQYF.

This clone was observed a handful of times. The J gene is TRBJ2-6, the V gene TRBV7-6; no definite D call. V was pared by 5 bases and J by 3 bases, with 11 bases between. CDR3 length equals 15 residues. The germline V gene encodes CDR1 SGHVS and CDR2 FNYEAQ. The CDR3 region has the DNA TGTGCCAGCAGCCCTGTTGGCGGTGGGGCCAACGTCCTGACTTTC. The encoded protein is CASSPVGGGANVLTF.